This TCR beta chain appears in the sequencing data of a study of T cells in tumors after PD-1 blockade. Overall study: Patients received pembrolizumab 200 mg every 3 weeks or cemiplimab 350 mg every 2 weeks. Peripheral blood samples averaged approximately 33,000 unique clonotypes and more than 100,000 templates. During anti-PD-1 treatment, some patients continued daily vismodegib 150 mg.

Regarding this clone: The antigen remains undetermined.

The germline gives CDR1 SNHLY, CDR2 FYNNEI. This CDR3 comprises 15 residues. Trimming took off 6 bases at V and 0 bases at J, with 12 bases between the two ends. Using immunoSEQ multiplex PCR, the repertoire was profiled, and TCRdb retains in-frame clones only, with some absent. The sample includes almost 35,000 clones, roughly two thirds seen only once; the top ten take roughly 37%. Overall study findings and caveats: Some novel exhausted tumor clones appeared in pre-treatment blood, suggesting peripheral recruitment.

Sequencing was performed on PBMCs, taken after anti-PD-1 treatment. The gene calls are TRBV2 and TRBJ2-1; tentatively, D is TRBD2 (6 bases). The receptor was derived from a human donor with basal cell carcinoma. The chain's CDR3 is CASREGRSSYNEQFF. CDR3 DNA: TGTGCCAGCAGGGAGGGGCGGAGCTCCTACAATGAGCAGTTCTTC.